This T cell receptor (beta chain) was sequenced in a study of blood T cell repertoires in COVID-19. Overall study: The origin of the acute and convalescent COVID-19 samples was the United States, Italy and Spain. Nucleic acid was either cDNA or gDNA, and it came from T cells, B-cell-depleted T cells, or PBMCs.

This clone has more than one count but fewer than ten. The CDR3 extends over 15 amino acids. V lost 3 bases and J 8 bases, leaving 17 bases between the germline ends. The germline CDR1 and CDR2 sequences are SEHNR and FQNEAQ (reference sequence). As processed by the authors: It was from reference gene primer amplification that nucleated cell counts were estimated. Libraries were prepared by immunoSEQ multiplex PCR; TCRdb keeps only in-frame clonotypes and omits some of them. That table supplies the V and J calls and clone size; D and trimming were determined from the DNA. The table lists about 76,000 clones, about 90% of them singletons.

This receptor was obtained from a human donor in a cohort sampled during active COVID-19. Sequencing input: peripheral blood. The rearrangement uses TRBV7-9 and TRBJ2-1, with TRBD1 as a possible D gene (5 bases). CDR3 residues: CASSFSPAGNDEQFF. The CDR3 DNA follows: TGTGCCAGCAGCTTTTCCCCAGCAGGGAATGATGAGCAGTTCTTC.